This T cell receptor beta chain derives from a study of blood T cell repertoires in COVID-19. The CDR3 is 13 residues long. V was pared by 5 bases and J by 1 base, with 8 bases between. From germline, CDR1 is MNHEY and CDR2 SVGAGI. In the original analysis: For nucleated cells, counts were estimated from reference gene primer amplification. Profiling relied on immunoSEQ multiplex PCR, and the TCRdb table lists in-frame clones only, not all of them. V and J calls and clone size are given by that table; D and trimming were obtained from the DNA. The sample holds fewer than 500,000 clones, around nine tenths seen once. Adults between roughly 18 and 100 years of age took part from under 30 US areas.

The sample taken for sequencing was PBMCs or T cells enriched from blood (not recorded which). The source is a woman aged 25 to 39 with acute COVID-19. V is TRBV6-5 and J is TRBJ2-5; D is ambiguous. CDR3: CASSNPGQETQYF. The CDR3, as DNA: TGTGCCAGCAGTAACCCGGGCCAAGAGACCCAGTACTTC.